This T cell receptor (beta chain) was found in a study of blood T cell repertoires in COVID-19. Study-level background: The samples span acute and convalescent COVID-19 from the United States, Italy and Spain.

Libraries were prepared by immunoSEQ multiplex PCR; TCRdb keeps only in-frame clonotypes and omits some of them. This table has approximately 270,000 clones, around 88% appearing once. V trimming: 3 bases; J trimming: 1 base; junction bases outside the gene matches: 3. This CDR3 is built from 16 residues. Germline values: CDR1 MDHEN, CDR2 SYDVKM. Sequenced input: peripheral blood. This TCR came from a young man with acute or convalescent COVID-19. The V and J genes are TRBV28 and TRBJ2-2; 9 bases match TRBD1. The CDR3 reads CASSFGQGLNTGELFF. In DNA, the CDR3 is TGTGCCAGCAGTTTTGGACAGGGGCTGAACACCGGGGAGCTGTTTTTT.